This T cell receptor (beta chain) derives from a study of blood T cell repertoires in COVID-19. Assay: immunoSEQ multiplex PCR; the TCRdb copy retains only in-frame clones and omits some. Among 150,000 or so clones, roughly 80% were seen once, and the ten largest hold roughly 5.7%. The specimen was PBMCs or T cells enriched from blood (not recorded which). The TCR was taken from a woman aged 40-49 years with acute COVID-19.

In DNA form, the CDR3 reads TGCGCCAGCAGCTTGGCCGGCGGGAGTTGGGACGAGCAGTACGTC. Its protein is CASSLAGGSWDEQYV. The chain links TRBV5-1 to TRBJ2-7, with 7 positions matching TRBD2. The CDR3 runs 15 residues. The germline CDR1 and CDR2 sequences are SGHRS and YFSETQ. V was pared by 0 bases and J by 5 bases, with 8 bases of the junction left unmatched.